Below, 15 T cell receptor beta chains from the same sample are listed, as sequenced in a study of graft-versus-host responses after intestinal transplantation. The antigens for these receptors are not known. Sequencing used immunoSEQ multiplex PCR; TCRdb keeps in-frame clones, though not all of them. Of about 93,000 clones listed, approximately 92% are singletons. Specimen: unstimulated CD8+ T cells sorted from spleen or lymph node cells, collected before intestinal transplant. These receptors all come from a human donor who received an intestinal transplant.

This sequence joins TRBV4-2 and TRBJ2-1, with 7 nucleotides matching TRBD2. Germline V gene lookup returns CDR1 LGHNA and CDR2 YNFKEQ. Losses at the gene ends were 3 bases for V and 7 bases for J; bases not matched to a gene: 9. CDR3 size: 15 residues. The CDR3 spells CASSQHRDYLNEQFF. In DNA form, the CDR3 reads TGTGCCAGCAGCCAGCACCGGGACTATCTTAATGAGCAGTTCTTC.

This clone was seen only once. In DNA, the CDR3 is TGCGCCAGCAGCCAAGCGGCAATCTTACTTGGACAGGGGGCGCGCGGCTACACCTTC. Its translation is CASSQAAILLGQGARGYTF. The chain combines TRBV4-1 with TRBJ1-2, with 11 bases matching TRBD1. Germline CDR1 is MGHRA and CDR2 is YSYEKL. V was clipped by 1 base and J by 8 bases; unmatched bases: 18. The CDR3 runs 19 residues.

V and J are TRBV7-2 and TRBJ2-3; D is unresolved. The CDR3 loop spans 12 amino acids. Germline assignment: CDR1 SGHTA and CDR2 FQGNSA. V dropped 5 bases and J dropped 2 bases, with 5 bases sitting between them. The CDR3 loop is CASSQNTDTQYF. CDR3 sequence (DNA): TGTGCCAGCAGCCAGAACACAGATACGCAGTATTTT.

This chain uses TRBV5-5 with TRBJ2-1, with TRBD2 identical over 9 bases. Per the germline V gene, CDR1 is SGHKS and CDR2 is YYEKEE (reference sequence). The CDR3 spans 15 residues. The V gene end was trimmed by 2 bases and the J gene end by 4 bases; junction bases not matched to a gene: 4. Written as DNA, the CDR3 is TGTGCCAGCAGCTTTGGAGCGGGGGGATACAATGAGCAGTTCTTC. Residues: CASSFGAGGYNEQFF.

This chain links TRBV5-1 with TRBJ2-7; D not resolved. CDR3 length: 13 amino acids. The ends were cut back, 0 bases at V and 5 bases at J, with 9 bases in the middle. Looked up from germline, CDR1 is SGHRS and CDR2 is YFSETQ. CDR3 protein: CASSLVNPDEQYF. In nucleotides, the CDR3 is TGCGCCAGCAGCTTGGTGAATCCAGACGAGCAGTACTTC.

The J gene is TRBJ1-1, the V gene TRBV4-1; TRBD1 is a possible D gene (6 bases). Germline CDR1 and CDR2: MGHRA and YSYEKL. CDR3 length equals 14 residues. V was pared by 3 bases and J by 7 bases, with 15 bases between. The CDR3 coding sequence is TGCGCCAGCAGCCATACGAGCCAGGGGATTGAAGCTTTCTTT. Translated: CASSHTSQGIEAFF.

The rearrangement uses TRBV27 and TRBJ1-2; D call uncertain. From germline, CDR1 is MNHEY and CDR2 SMNVEV (reference sequence). V lost 6 bases to trimming and J lost 4 bases, with 9 bases between them. This CDR3 has 12 amino acids. The CDR3 here is CASREAGYGYTF. The CDR3 DNA is TGTGCCAGCAGAGAAGCGGGCTATGGCTACACCTTC.

This clone was seen once. The chain employs TRBV27 and TRBJ2-7, with 9 bases identical to TRBD2. CDR1 is MNHEY and CDR2 is SMNVEV in the germline V gene (reference sequence). Losses at the gene ends were 6 bases for V and 3 bases for J; bases not matched to a gene: 6. CDR3 length: 14 amino acids. The CDR3 sequence: CASSLAGGVYEQYF. CDR3 sequence (DNA): TGTGCCAGCAGCCTCGCGGGAGGGGTCTACGAGCAGTACTTC.

This rearrangement joins TRBV15 to TRBJ2-7; tentative D call: TRBD1 (5 bases). Germline V gene lookup returns CDR1 LNHNV and CDR2 YYDKDF (reference sequence). V gave up 1 base and J gave up 2 bases, with 12 bases separating them. There are 15 residues in the CDR3. CDR3 amino acids: CATSRVSDSTYEQYF. CDR3 bases: TGTGCCACCAGCAGAGTCAGTGACAGCACCTACGAGCAGTACTTC.

The V call is TRBV6-6, the J call TRBJ1-5; D not certain. Trimming left V 7 bases short and J 0 bases short, with 10 bases between. The CDR3 sequence is 14 residues long. The germline gives CDR1 MNHNY, CDR2 SVGAGI (reference sequence). The CDR3 region has the DNA TGTGCCAGCACAACAGCCTATAGCAATCAGCCCCAGCATTTT. Translation: CASTTAYSNQPQHF.

This chain joins TRBV30 and TRBJ2-7; 8 positions match TRBD1. The CDR3 is 14 amino acids. Unmatched junction bases numbered 11, after V lost 4 bases and J lost 6 bases. Germline lookup yields CDR1 GTSNPN and CDR2 SVGIG (reference sequence). CDR3 in amino acids: CAWKGQGFYLEQYF. DNA of the CDR3: TGTGCCTGGAAAGGACAGGGTTTTTATCTCGAGCAGTACTTC.

This clone was observed a single time. V usage is TRBV28 and J usage is TRBJ1-2; the D gene is possibly TRBD1 (6 bases). The germline V gene has CDR1 MDHEN and CDR2 SYDVKM. V lost 5 bases and J 4 bases, leaving 14 bases between the germline ends. The length of the CDR3 is 14 residues. CDR3 amino acids: CASSPMGAAYGYTF. DNA for the CDR3: TGTGCCAGCAGTCCCATGGGGGCAGCCTATGGCTACACCTTC.

This rearrangement joins TRBV19 to TRBJ1-5; unclear D gene. This CDR3 region has 15 residues. The V and J ends lost 8 bases and 0 bases respectively, with 14 bases between them. CDR1 is LNHDA and CDR2 is SQIVND in the germline V gene (reference sequence). The CDR3 region is CASDGELYSNQPQHF. The CDR3 DNA follows: TGTGCCAGTGATGGGGAGCTGTATAGCAATCAGCCCCAGCATTTT.

This clone was detected a few times. The CDR3 DNA is TGTGCCACCAACCTTGGGGGCCTGGGCACTGAAGCTTTCTTT. This encodes CATNLGGLGTEAFF. V is TRBV6-5 and J is TRBJ1-1; D perhaps matches TRBD1 (6 bases). The CDR3 is 14 residues long. Per germline, CDR1 MNHEY and CDR2 SVGAGI. Trimming removed 10 bases from V and 4 bases from J, with 19 bases in between.

The rearrangement uses TRBV5-4 and TRBJ2-7; D gene uncertain. This CDR3 spans 13 amino acids. Germline CDR1 is SGHNT and CDR2 is YYREEE (reference sequence). Trimming cost V 0 bases and J 5 bases, with 9 bases left between them. CDR3 sequence: CASSLGSLNEQYF. The CDR3 coding sequence is TGTGCCAGCAGCTTGGGGTCACTGAACGAGCAGTACTTC.